This T cell receptor (beta chain) was found in a study of shared clonotypes between healthy human individuals. This CDR3 has 12 amino acids. The germline V and J ends were trimmed by 3 bases and 5 bases, with 7 bases remaining between them. Germline-derived CDR1 and CDR2 are LNHDA and SQIVND (reference sequence). Profiling relied on immunoSEQ multiplex PCR, and the TCRdb table lists in-frame clones only, not all of them. The sample holds millions of clones; over 85% are singletons and the top ten take roughly 1.1%. About this clone: The antigen is undetermined. Distinct nucleotide sequences in the sample also encode this CDR3.

Study results and limitations: Shared across a few donors were 4% to 5% of the naive CD4 clonotypes. Rarefaction demonstrated incomplete sorted-subset sequencing despite large depth. Represented diversity, genetic and exposure-history alike, was limited by few donors.

Naive CD8 cells were CD45RO-negative, positively selected for CCR7, excluding terminally differentiated effector memory CD45RA+ cells. None of the donors, who were healthy HIV-negative adults, had recently had acute infections or vaccinations. The TCR sequence derives from a man aged 18 to 30 in good health. The sequenced sample was naive CD8+ T cells sorted from blood. The chain couples TRBV19 to TRBJ1-1; D call uncertain. CDR3 in amino acids: CASSISVTEAFF. Written as DNA, the CDR3 is TGTGCCAGTAGTATCTCGGTGACTGAAGCTTTCTTT.